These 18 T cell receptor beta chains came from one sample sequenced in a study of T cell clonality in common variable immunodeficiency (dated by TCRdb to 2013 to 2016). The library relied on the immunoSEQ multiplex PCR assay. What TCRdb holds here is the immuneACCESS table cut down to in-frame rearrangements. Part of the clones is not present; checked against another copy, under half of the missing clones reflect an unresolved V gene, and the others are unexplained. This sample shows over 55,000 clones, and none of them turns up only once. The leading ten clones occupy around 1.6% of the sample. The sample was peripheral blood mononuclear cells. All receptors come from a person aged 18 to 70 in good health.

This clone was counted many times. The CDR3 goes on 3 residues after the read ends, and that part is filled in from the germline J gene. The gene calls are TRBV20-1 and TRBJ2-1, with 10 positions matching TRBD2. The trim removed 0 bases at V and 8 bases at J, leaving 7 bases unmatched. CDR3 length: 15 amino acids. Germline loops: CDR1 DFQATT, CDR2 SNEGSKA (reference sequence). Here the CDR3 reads CSARDLASGRDEQFF. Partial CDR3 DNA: TGCAGTGCTAGAGATTTGGCTAGCGGGAGAGATGAG.

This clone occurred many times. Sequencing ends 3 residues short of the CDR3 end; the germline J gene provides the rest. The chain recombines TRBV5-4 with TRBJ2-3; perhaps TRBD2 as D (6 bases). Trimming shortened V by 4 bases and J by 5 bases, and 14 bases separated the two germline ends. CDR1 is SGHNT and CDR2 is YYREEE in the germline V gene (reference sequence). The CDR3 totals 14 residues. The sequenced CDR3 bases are TGTGCCAGCAGCGTCGAGGAGGGCCGAGATACG. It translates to CASSVEEGRDT. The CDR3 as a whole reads CASSVEEGRDTQYF.

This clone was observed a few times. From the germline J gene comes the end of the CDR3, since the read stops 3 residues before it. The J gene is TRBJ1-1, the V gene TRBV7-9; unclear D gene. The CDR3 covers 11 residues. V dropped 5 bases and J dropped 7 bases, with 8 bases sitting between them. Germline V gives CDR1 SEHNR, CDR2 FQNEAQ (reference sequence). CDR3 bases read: TGTGCCAGCAGCCCCGGTTTTGAA. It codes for CASSPGFE. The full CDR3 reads CASSPGFEAFF. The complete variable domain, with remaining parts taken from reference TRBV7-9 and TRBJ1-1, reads DTGVSQNPRHKITKRGQNVTFRCDPISEHNRLYWYRQTLGQGPEFLTYFQNEAQLEKSRLLSDRFSAERPKGSFSTLEIQRTEQGDSAMYLCASSPGFEAFFGQGTRLTVV.

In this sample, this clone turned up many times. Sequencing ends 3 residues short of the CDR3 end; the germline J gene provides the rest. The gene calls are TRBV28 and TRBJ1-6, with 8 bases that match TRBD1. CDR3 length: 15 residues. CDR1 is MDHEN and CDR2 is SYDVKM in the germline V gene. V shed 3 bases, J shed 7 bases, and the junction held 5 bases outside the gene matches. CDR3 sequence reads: CASSFADRENSPLHF. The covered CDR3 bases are TGTGCCAGCAGTTTTGCGGACAGGGAGAATTCACCC.

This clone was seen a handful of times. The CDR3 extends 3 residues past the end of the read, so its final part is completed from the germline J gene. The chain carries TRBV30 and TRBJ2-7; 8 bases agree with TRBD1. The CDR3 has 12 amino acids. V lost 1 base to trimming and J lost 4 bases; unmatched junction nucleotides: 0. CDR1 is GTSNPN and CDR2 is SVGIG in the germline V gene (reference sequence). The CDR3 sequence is CAWSGQGYEQYF. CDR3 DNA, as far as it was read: TGTGCCTGGAGTGGACAGGGGTACGAG.

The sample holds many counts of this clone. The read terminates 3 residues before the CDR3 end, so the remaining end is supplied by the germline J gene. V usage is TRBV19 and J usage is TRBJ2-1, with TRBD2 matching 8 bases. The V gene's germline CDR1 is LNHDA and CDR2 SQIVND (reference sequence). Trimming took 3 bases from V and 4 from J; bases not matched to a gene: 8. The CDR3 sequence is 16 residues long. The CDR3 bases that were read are TGTGCCAGTAGTATTGTGGCGGGAGGCCTTTACAATGAG. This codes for CASSIVAGGLYNE. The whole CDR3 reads CASSIVAGGLYNEQFF.

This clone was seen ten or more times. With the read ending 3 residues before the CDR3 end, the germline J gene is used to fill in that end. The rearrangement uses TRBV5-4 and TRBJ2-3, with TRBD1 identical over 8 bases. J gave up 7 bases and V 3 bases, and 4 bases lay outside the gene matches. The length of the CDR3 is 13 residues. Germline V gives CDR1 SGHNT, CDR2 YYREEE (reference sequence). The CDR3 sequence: CASSYGQGHTQYF. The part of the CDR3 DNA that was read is TGTGCCAGCAGCTACGGACAGGGCCATACG.

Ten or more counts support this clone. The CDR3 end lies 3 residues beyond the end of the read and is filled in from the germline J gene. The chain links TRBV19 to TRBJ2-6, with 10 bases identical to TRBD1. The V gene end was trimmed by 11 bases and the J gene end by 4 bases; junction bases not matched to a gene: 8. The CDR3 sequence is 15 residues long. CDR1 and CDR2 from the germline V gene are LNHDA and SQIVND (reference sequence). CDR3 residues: CASGTGAGGANVLTF. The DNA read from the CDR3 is TGTGCCTCCGGGACAGGGGCTGGCGGGGCCAACGTC.

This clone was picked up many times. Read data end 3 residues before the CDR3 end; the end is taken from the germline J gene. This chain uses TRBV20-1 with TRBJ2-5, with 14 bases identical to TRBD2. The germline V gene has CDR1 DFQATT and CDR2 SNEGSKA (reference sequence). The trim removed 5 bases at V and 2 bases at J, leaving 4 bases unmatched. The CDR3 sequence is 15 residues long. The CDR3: CSAVGTSGRQETQYF. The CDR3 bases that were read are TGCAGTGCTGTAGGGACTAGCGGGAGACAAGAGACC.

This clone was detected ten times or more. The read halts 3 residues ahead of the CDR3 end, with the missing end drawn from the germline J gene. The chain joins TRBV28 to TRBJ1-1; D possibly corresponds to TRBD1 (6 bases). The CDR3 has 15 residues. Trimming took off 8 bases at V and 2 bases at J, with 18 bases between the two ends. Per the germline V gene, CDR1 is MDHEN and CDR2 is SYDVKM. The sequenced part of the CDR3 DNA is TGTGCCAGCCCTCCGAATGGGGGCTCCAACACTGAA. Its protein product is CASPPNGGSNTE. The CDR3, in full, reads CASPPNGGSNTEAFF.

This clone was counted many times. Incomplete CDR3 DNA: TGTGCCATCAGCCAAACAGGGACCTATTACAATGAG. It is translated as CAISQTGTYYNE. The complete CDR3 protein is CAISQTGTYYNEQFF. This chain links TRBV10-3 with TRBJ2-1, with D perhaps matching TRBD1 (6 bases). The read is 3 residues too short to cover the CDR3 end, so that end is filled in from the germline J gene. The germline gives CDR1 ENHRY, CDR2 SYGVKD. V dropped 6 bases and J dropped 4 bases, with 16 bases sitting between them. This CDR3 has 15 amino acids.

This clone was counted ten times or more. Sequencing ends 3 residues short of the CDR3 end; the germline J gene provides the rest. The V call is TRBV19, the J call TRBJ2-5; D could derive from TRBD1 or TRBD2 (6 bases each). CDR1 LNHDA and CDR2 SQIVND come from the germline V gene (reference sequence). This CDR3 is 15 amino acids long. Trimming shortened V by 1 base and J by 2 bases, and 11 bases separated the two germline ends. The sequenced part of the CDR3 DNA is TGTGCCAGTAGTATAGGCGGAGGGGGACAAGAGACC. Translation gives CASSIGGGGQET. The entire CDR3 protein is CASSIGGGGQETQYF.

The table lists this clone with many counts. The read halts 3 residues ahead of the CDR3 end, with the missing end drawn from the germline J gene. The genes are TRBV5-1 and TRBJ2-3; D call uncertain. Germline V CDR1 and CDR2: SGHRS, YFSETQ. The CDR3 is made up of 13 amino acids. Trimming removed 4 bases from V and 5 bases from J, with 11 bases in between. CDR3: CASSPDRGDTQYF. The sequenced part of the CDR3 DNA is TGCGCCAGCAGCCCGGATCGCGGAGATACG.

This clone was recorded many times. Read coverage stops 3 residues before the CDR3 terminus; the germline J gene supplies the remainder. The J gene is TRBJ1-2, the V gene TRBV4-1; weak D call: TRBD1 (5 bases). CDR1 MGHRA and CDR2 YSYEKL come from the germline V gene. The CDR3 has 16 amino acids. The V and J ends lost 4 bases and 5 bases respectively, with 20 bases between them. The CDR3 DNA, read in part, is TGCGCCAGCAGCCGGATCCCGACAGAGCTGTCTTATGGC. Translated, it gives CASSRIPTELSYG. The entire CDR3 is CASSRIPTELSYGYTF.

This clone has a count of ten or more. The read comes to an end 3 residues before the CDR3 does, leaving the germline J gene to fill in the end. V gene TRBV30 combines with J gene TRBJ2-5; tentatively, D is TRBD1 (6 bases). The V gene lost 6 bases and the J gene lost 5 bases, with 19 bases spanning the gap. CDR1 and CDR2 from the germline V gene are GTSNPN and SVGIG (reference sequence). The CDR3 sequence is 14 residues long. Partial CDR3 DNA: TGTGCCTGCCTTAAGTCTGGGGGCGCGGAGACC. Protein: CACLKSGGAET. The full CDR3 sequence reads CACLKSGGAETQYF.

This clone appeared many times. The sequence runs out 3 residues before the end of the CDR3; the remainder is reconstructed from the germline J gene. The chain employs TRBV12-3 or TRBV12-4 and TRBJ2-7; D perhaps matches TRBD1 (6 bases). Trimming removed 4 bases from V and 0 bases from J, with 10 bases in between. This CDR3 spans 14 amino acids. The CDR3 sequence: CASSSPGHSYEQYF. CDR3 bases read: TGTGCCAGCAGTTCACCGGGACACTCCTACGAG.

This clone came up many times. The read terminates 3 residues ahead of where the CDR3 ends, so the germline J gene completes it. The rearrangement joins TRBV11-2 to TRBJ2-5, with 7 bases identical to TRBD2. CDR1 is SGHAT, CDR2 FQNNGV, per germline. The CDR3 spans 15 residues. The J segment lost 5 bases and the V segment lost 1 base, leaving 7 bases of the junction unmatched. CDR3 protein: CASSLVWREWETQYF. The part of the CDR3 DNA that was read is TGTGCCAGCAGCTTAGTTTGGCGGGAGTGGGAGACC.

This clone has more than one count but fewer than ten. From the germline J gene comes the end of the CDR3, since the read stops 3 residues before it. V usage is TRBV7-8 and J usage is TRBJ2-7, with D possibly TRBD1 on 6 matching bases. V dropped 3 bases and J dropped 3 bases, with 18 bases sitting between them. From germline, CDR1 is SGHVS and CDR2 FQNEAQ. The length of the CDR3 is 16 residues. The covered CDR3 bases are TGTGCCAGCAGCTTTCAGGTGGGACAACCTTTCTACGAG. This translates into CASSFQVGQPFYE. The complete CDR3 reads CASSFQVGQPFYEQYF. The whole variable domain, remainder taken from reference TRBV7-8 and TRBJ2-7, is GAGVSQSPRYKVAKRGQDVALRCDPISGHVSLFWYQQALGQGPEFLTYFQNEAQLDKSGLPSDRFFAERPEGSVSTLKIQRTQQEDSAVYLCASSFQVGQPFYEQYFGPGTRLTVT.